This T cell receptor (beta chain) was documented in a study of T cell clonotyping in hematopoietic cell transplantation. Overall study findings and caveats: Without cell sorting, CD4 versus CD8 contributions remain unresolved.

As to this clone: No antigen is known for it.

The method was immunoSEQ multiplex PCR; TCRdb's version includes in-frame clones alone and lacks a portion of them. There are more than 12,000 clones in the sample; nearly 95% occur only once, and 4.5% lies in the top ten. The TCR originated in a male patient aged 55 to 70 who had an allogeneic stem cell transplant from an unrelated donor, so the T cells may come from the graft donor. Some clones in this sample may be carry-over from other donors' samples. The starting material was PBMCs, obtained 30 days after allogeneic stem cell transplant.

In nucleotides, the CDR3 is TGTGCCAGCAGGAGGGACAGGAGCACAGATACGCAGTATTTT. It yields the protein CASRRDRSTDTQYF. The genes are TRBV2 and TRBJ2-3, with 8 bases identical to TRBD1. The CDR3 has 14 amino acids. The V gene end was trimmed by 6 bases and the J gene end by 0 bases; junction bases not matched to a gene: 2. CDR1 and CDR2 (germline): SNHLY, FYNNEI.